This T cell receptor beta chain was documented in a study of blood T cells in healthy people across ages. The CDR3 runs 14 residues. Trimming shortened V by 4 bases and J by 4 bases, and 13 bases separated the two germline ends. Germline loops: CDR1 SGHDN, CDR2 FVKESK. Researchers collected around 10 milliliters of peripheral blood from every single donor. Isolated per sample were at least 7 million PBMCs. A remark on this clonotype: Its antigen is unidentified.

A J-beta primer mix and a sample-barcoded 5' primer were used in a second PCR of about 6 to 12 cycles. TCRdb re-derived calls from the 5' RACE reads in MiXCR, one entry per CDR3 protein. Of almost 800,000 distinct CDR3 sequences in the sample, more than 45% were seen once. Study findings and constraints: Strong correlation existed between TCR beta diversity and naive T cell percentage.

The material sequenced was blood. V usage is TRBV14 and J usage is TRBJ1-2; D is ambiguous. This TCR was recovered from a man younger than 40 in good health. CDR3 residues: CASSPSHAIYGYTF. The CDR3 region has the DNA TGTGCCAGCAGCCCCAGCCACGCGATCTATGGCTACACCTTC.